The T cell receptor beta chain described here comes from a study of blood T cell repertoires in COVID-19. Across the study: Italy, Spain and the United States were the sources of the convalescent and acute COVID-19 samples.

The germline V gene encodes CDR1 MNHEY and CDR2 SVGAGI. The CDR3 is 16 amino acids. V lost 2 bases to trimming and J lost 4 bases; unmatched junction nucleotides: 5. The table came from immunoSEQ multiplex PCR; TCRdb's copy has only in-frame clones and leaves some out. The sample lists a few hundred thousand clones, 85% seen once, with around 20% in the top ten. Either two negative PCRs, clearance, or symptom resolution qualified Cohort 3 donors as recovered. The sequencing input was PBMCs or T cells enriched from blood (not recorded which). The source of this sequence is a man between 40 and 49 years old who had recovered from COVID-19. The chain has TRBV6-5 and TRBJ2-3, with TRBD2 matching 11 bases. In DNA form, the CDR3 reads TGTGCCAGCAGTTACCCGACTAGCGGGACCTCAGATACGCAGTATTTT. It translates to CASSYPTSGTSDTQYF.